This T cell receptor (beta chain) was captured by sequencing in a study of CD8+ T cells in alopecia areata. Study-wide context: Among treated patients, oral tofacitinib was administered at 5 to 10 mg twice daily.

A remark on this clone: Its antigen is as yet unknown.

Study-level points and caveats: Scalp sequencing captures resident alphabeta T cells of normal skin too.

Germline assignment: CDR1 SQVTM and CDR2 ANQGSEA. This CDR3 region has 15 residues. With V trimmed by 0 bases and J by 5 bases, 4 bases remained unmatched. The study team obtained lesional scalp punch biopsies and peripheral blood from alopecia areata patients. Following RNA extraction, reverse transcription yielded cDNA that acted as the sequencing template. This table comes from immunoSEQ multiplex PCR, and its TCRdb copy is limited to in-frame clones, with some not included. The sample carries around 160,000 clones, 85% to 90% recorded once. The V and J genes are TRBV29-1 and TRBJ2-1; TRBD2 aligns across 10 bases. The source of this sequence is a human donor with alopecia areata. This material consisted of CD8+ T cells sorted from blood, taken at week 0. In DNA, the CDR3 is TGCAGCGTTGAAGAGTGGCTAGCGGGGGACAATGAGCAGTTCTTC. Translating it yields CSVEEWLAGDNEQFF.